These 3 T cell receptor beta chains were sequenced from one sample in a study of cytomegalovirus exposure and HLA in healthy donors. PCR amplification relied on 60 Vbeta primers (plus 13 Jbeta primers). Libraries were prepared by immunoSEQ multiplex PCR; TCRdb keeps only in-frame clonotypes and omits some of them. Of over 100,000 clones in the sample, 75% to 80% were seen once. Sequenced input: PBMCs. The receptors shown here come from a woman in her 30s in good health and CMV-seropositive.

As concerns this clone: In the same sample, other DNA sequences code for this CDR3. The V and J genes are TRBV27 and TRBJ1-6; D possibly corresponds to TRBD1 (6 bases). With 4 bases removed from V and 3 bases from J, the gap between germline ends came to 13 bases. The CDR3 loop spans 16 amino acids. CDR1 is MNHEY and CDR2 is SMNVEV in the germline V gene (reference sequence). CDR3 protein: CASSSGQGLYNSPLHF. DNA for the CDR3: TGTGCCAGCAGTTCAGGCCAGGGGCTCTATAATTCACCCCTCCACTTT.

The chain joins TRBV4-3 to TRBJ1-4; maybe TRBD1 (5 bases). This CDR3 is 16 amino acids long. The V end was cut by 3 bases, the J end by 8 bases, with 19 bases between. Germline V lookup: CDR1 LGHNA, CDR2 YSLEER. The DNA of the CDR3 is TGCGCCAGCAGCCACCTAGATGGCACAGGAAGGGAAAAACTGTTTTTT. Its protein is CASSHLDGTGREKLFF.

V usage is TRBV4-2 and J usage is TRBJ2-3; tentatively, D is TRBD2 (6 bases). V shed 3 bases and J shed 0 bases, with 13 bases lying between them. Germline assignment: CDR1 LGHNA and CDR2 YNFKEQ. The CDR3 spans 16 residues. CDR3 DNA sequence: TGTGCCAGCAGCCAGACAACAAGCGGGAGCACAGATACGCAGTATTTT. Translation gives CASSQTTSGSTDTQYF.